The 27 T cell receptor beta chains in this list originate from one sample, sequenced in a study of T cell responses to AZD1222 COVID-19 vaccine. Profiled with immunoSEQ multiplex PCR; TCRdb holds only in-frame clones, not every one. The repertoire holds around 100,000 clones, with 80% to 90% as singletons. This specimen consisted of peripheral blood, obtained on day 0 of AZD1222 vaccination. The receptors here all came from an adult in good health.

This rearrangement joins TRBV24-1 to TRBJ1-5, with D possibly TRBD1 on 6 matching bases. V lost 5 bases and J 6 bases, leaving 16 bases between the germline ends. This CDR3 region has 15 residues. Germline V gives CDR1 KGHDR, CDR2 SFDVKD. The CDR3 loop is CATSGGGRFSQPQHF. CDR3 bases: TGTGCCACCAGTGGCGGGGGGCGATTTAGTCAGCCCCAGCATTTT.

V gene TRBV10-3 combines with J gene TRBJ2-5, with D perhaps matching TRBD1 (6 bases). Trimming removed 0 bases from V and 2 bases from J, with 16 bases in between. CDR1 ENHRY and CDR2 SYGVKD come from the germline V gene. The CDR3 loop spans 17 amino acids. CDR3 amino acids: CAISESLPQGTQETQYF. CDR3 nucleotide sequence: TGTGCCATCAGTGAGTCGCTCCCACAGGGTACTCAAGAGACCCAGTACTTC.

V and J are TRBV18 and TRBJ1-3; 7 nucleotides align to TRBD1. The CDR3 has 14 amino acids. Per germline, CDR1 KGHSH and CDR2 LQKENI. Trimming removed 0 bases from V and 4 bases from J; junction bases left unmatched: 0. CDR3 amino acids: CASSPPGQGNTIYF. The DNA for the CDR3 is TGTGCCAGCTCACCACCGGGACAGGGAAACACCATATATTTT.

The V and J genes are TRBV14 and TRBJ2-1; no reliable D call. Germline V gives CDR1 SGHDN, CDR2 FVKESK. Trimming shortened V by 5 bases and J by 7 bases, and 6 bases separated the two germline ends. This CDR3 region has 11 residues. As DNA, the CDR3 is TGTGCCAGCAGCGGAAGAAATGAGCAGTTCTTC. Encoded protein: CASSGRNEQFF.

The sample holds one count of this clone. This chain connects TRBV14 to TRBJ1-1; D ambiguous. V lost 3 bases and J 2 bases, leaving 7 bases between the germline ends. The CDR3 is made up of 13 amino acids. The V gene's germline CDR1 is SGHDN and CDR2 FVKESK. The CDR3: CASSQQHNTEAFF. The CDR3 DNA is TGTGCCAGCAGCCAGCAGCACAACACTGAAGCTTTCTTT.

This clone was recorded only once. V is TRBV19 and J is TRBJ1-1; D is unclear. The V gene lost 1 base and the J gene lost 6 bases, with 12 bases spanning the gap. The germline V gene has CDR1 LNHDA and CDR2 SQIVND (reference sequence). This CDR3 is 14 amino acids long. DNA for the CDR3: TGTGCCAGTAGTATAGGAGGGATTGTCTCTGAAGCTTTCTTT. Its protein is CASSIGGIVSEAFF.

This CDR3 reads CASSPQQGSMETQYF. In DNA, the CDR3 is TGCGCCAGCAGCCCGCAACAGGGGTCTATGGAGACCCAGTACTTC. This rearrangement joins TRBV5-1 to TRBJ2-5; TRBD1 matches 7 bases. The CDR3 has 15 amino acids. Per germline, CDR1 SGHRS and CDR2 YFSETQ. The V gene end was trimmed by 4 bases and the J gene end by 5 bases; junction bases not matched to a gene: 11.

This chain uses TRBV6-2 or TRBV6-3 with TRBJ1-2, with 7 bases aligning to TRBD1. Germline V gene data show CDR1 as MNHEY and CDR2 as SVGEGT. There are 14 residues in the CDR3. J gave up 4 bases and V 2 bases, and 4 bases lay outside the gene matches. The CDR3 bases are TGTGCCAGCAGTTACGACCAGGGGGTCTATGGCTACACCTTC. This translates into CASSYDQGVYGYTF.

This clone was seen a single time. V usage is TRBV28 and J usage is TRBJ1-3; D gene ambiguous. The V end lost 3 bases, the J end lost 0 bases, and 12 bases lay between the germline ends. Germline V lookup: CDR1 MDHEN, CDR2 SYDVKM. The length of the CDR3 is 16 residues. CDR3 DNA: TGTGCCAGCAGTTTTTTAGGGTCGGGCTCTGGAAACACCATATATTTT. Residues: CASSFLGSGSGNTIYF.

The chain links TRBV5-5 to TRBJ2-3; D uncertain. From germline, CDR1 is SGHKS and CDR2 YYEKEE (reference sequence). The CDR3 totals 11 residues. Trimming took 7 bases from V and 2 from J, leaving 5 bases between them. In DNA form, the CDR3 reads TGTGCCAGCTTGGCCACAGATACGCAGTATTTT. Its translation is CASLATDTQYF.

The chain joins TRBV7-3 to TRBJ1-3; D is uncertain. V was trimmed by 5 bases and J by 0 bases, leaving 11 bases between them. Germline V gene sequence: CDR1 SGHTA, CDR2 FQGTGA. This CDR3 is 15 amino acids long. The DNA of the CDR3 is TGTGCCAGCAGCCTGCTTGGGCTCTCTGGAAACACCATATATTTT. Amino acids: CASSLLGLSGNTIYF.

The chain uses TRBV5-8 and TRBJ2-7; 8 bases fit TRBD1. J was trimmed by 2 bases and V by 0 bases; bases with no gene match: 4. The length of the CDR3 is 15 residues. Germline CDR1 is SGHTS and CDR2 is YDEGEE. CDR3 DNA sequence: TGTGCCAGCAGCTTGGGGACAGGGAATACCTACGAGCAGTACTTC. Protein product: CASSLGTGNTYEQYF.

The chain recombines TRBV5-1 with TRBJ2-7, with 9 positions matching TRBD2. V lost 4 bases and J lost 7; bases outside the gene matches: 12. The CDR3 runs to 15 residues. Germline CDR1 SGHRS, CDR2 YFSETQ. CDR3 region: CASSPFLAGEREQYF. CDR3 bases: TGCGCCAGCAGCCCTTTTTTAGCGGGAGAACGGGAGCAGTACTTC.

The chain combines TRBV7-2 with TRBJ2-1; D may be TRBD1 (6 bases). The germline CDR1 and CDR2 sequences are SGHTA and FQGNSA. The CDR3 is 13 amino acids. With 5 bases removed from V and 2 bases from J, the gap between germline ends came to 7 bases. CDR3 amino acids: CASSGTTYNEQFF. The CDR3 DNA is TGTGCCAGCAGCGGGACAACCTACAATGAGCAGTTCTTC.

The chain employs TRBV6-5 and TRBJ1-5; a weak D match, TRBD1 (5 bases). Germline V CDR1 and CDR2: MNHEY, SVGAGI. Trimming stripped 5 bases from V and 4 bases from J, with 12 bases between. The CDR3 loop spans 14 amino acids. CDR3 protein: CASSPGGFNQPQHF. In DNA form, the CDR3 reads TGTGCCAGCAGTCCCGGGGGGTTTAATCAGCCCCAGCATTTT.

The chain employs TRBV29-1 and TRBJ2-1, with a tentative D call TRBD2 (5 bases). The germline gives CDR1 SQVTM, CDR2 ANQGSEA. V was clipped by 4 bases and J by 7 bases, with 11 bases between them. The CDR3 contains 12 residues. CDR3 region: CSVGLLMNEQFF. The CDR3 DNA follows: TGCAGCGTTGGACTATTAATGAATGAGCAGTTCTTC.

The chain joins TRBV28 to TRBJ2-2; possibly TRBD1 for D (6 bases). The length of the CDR3 is 17 residues. Germline CDR1 and CDR2: MDHEN and SYDVKM. V lost 8 bases and J lost 1, with 20 bases in between. CDR3 in amino acids: CASAVAPQTGNTGELFF. The CDR3 coding sequence is TGTGCCAGCGCCGTGGCACCGCAGACAGGGAACACCGGGGAGCTGTTTTTT.

V usage is TRBV9 and J usage is TRBJ2-2; D might be TRBD1 (7 bases). Germline lookup yields CDR1 SGDLS and CDR2 YYNGEE. This CDR3 is 13 amino acids long. V was trimmed by 4 bases and J by 6 bases, leaving 10 bases between them. In nucleotides, the CDR3 is TGTGCCAGCAGCCCCAGGGGGGCCGGGGAGCTGTTTTTT. Its translation: CASSPRGAGELFF.

The V call is TRBV28, the J call TRBJ2-3, with unresolved D. Germline V gene data show CDR1 as MDHEN and CDR2 as SYDVKM. The CDR3 is made up of 12 amino acids. Deletions cut 6 bases from V and 6 bases from J, with 10 bases between. The CDR3 here is CASRQTVDTQYF. The CDR3 DNA sequence: TGTGCCAGCAGGCAGACGGTGGATACGCAGTATTTT. Full variable domain (missing parts from reference TRBV28 and TRBJ2-3): DVKVTQSSRYLVKRTGEKVFLECVQDMDHENMFWYRQDPGLGLRLIYFSYDVKMKEKGDIPEGYSVSREKKERFSLILESASTNQTSMYLCASRQTVDTQYFGPGTRLTVL.

The V gene is TRBV2, the J gene TRBJ1-1, with D possibly TRBD1 on 5 matching bases. The CDR3 contains 14 residues. Germline assignment: CDR1 SNHLY and CDR2 FYNNEI. V lost 4 bases to trimming and J lost 2 bases, with 11 bases between them. This CDR3 is CASSATGSNTEAFF. The CDR3 DNA follows: TGTGCCAGCAGTGCCACAGGTAGTAACACTGAAGCTTTCTTT.

A single count supports this clone. The CDR3 loop reads CASSLMGLSSYNSPLHF. The CDR3 region has the DNA TGTGCCAGCAGCTTAATGGGGCTTAGCTCCTATAATTCACCCCTCCACTTT. This sequence joins TRBV7-6 and TRBJ1-6, with a possible D match to TRBD1 (5 bases). Germline V lookup: CDR1 SGHVS, CDR2 FNYEAQ. This CDR3 contains 17 residues. Trimming took off 2 bases at V and 0 bases at J, with 11 bases between the two ends.

The rearrangement links TRBV6-6 to TRBJ1-5, with D hard to call. The CDR3 extends over 15 amino acids. CDR1 is MNHNY, CDR2 SVGAGI, per germline (reference sequence). Deletions cut 4 bases from V and 0 bases from J, with 10 bases between. This CDR3 is CASSSPGYSNQPQHF. In nucleotides, the CDR3 is TGTGCCAGCAGTTCCCCGGGGTATAGCAATCAGCCCCAGCATTTT.

The chain recombines TRBV5-5 with TRBJ1-1, with D hard to call. Trimming took 4 bases from V and 0 from J, leaving 13 bases between them. Germline CDR1 is SGHKS and CDR2 is YYEKEE (reference sequence). CDR3 length: 15 residues. In DNA, the CDR3 is TGTGCCAGCAGCCTTAACCCCAGAATGAACACTGAAGCTTTCTTT. Amino acid sequence: CASSLNPRMNTEAFF.

The gene calls are TRBV2 and TRBJ2-6, with no clear D. Germline-derived CDR1 and CDR2 are SNHLY and FYNNEI. The CDR3 has 12 amino acids. V lost 10 bases and J lost 4, with 8 bases in between. The CDR3, as DNA: TGTGCCACCCCCGCGGGGGCCAACGTCCTGACTTTC. This sequence encodes CATPAGANVLTF.

This clone occurred a few times. This rearrangement joins TRBV14 to TRBJ1-4, with 8 bases aligning to TRBD1. J was trimmed by 14 bases and V by 1 base; bases with no gene match: 12. The germline V gene encodes CDR1 SGHDN and CDR2 FVKESK. The CDR3 loop spans 15 amino acids. CDR3 region: CASSQGRDRQSGLFF. The CDR3 DNA is TGTGCCAGCAGCCAAGGCCGGGACAGGCAGTCGGGGCTGTTTTTT.

This clone was seen a few times. The CDR3 here is CASSPGTREWNEQYF. For the CDR3, the DNA is TGTGCCAGCTCACCAGGGACACGGGAGTGGAACGAGCAGTACTTC. The V and J genes are TRBV18 and TRBJ2-7, with D possibly called TRBD1 or TRBD2 (6 bases each). This CDR3 contains 15 residues. V shed 2 bases and J shed 5 bases, with 16 bases lying between them. Germline V gene data show CDR1 as KGHSH and CDR2 as LQKENI.

The gene calls are TRBV7-9 and TRBJ2-7, with 7 nucleotides matching TRBD1. CDR3 length equals 15 residues. The trim removed 6 bases at V and 0 bases at J, leaving 8 bases unmatched. Germline CDR1 and CDR2: SEHNR and FQNEAQ (reference sequence). CDR3 in DNA: TGTGCCAGCAGTCGACAGGGTCTAAGCTCCTACGAGCAGTACTTC. It codes for CASSRQGLSSYEQYF.